This T cell receptor beta chain was sequenced during a study of shared clonotypes between healthy human individuals. Naive-designated CD8 cells lacked CD45RO, were positively enriched for CCR7, and omitted terminally differentiated effector memory CD45RA+ cells. Study donors comprised healthy, HIV-negative adults devoid of recent acute infection or vaccination. Using immunoSEQ multiplex PCR, the repertoire was profiled, and TCRdb retains in-frame clones only, with some absent. The repertoire consists of more than 2 million clones, with just under 95% occurring once and the leading ten covering about 1.7%. Trimming shortened V by 8 bases and J by 0 bases, and 14 bases separated the two germline ends. CDR1 MNHNS and CDR2 SASEGT come from the germline V gene. The CDR3 length is 15 residues.

This receptor was taken from a man in his late teens or twenties in good health. Some clones in this sample may be carry-over from other donors' samples. The chain links TRBV6-1 to TRBJ2-1; D could derive from TRBD1 or TRBD2 (5 bases each). The sample consisted of naive CD8+ T cells from PBMCs. CDR3 region: CASRPRGTSYNEQFF. DNA for the CDR3: TGTGCCAGCCGTCCCCGGGGCACCTCCTACAATGAGCAGTTCTTC.